Listed below are T cell receptor beta chains from one sample, sequenced in a study of molecular identifiers for immune sequencing clone quantification. TCRdb processed the PCR reads anew with MiXCR; each CDR3 protein has one entry. The sample lists approximately 630,000 distinct CDR3 sequences, over 25% seen once, with about 0.84% in the top ten. Sequenced input: naive CD8+ T cells from blood, with Jurkat cell RNA spiked in. These receptors were collected from a human donor in good health. Some libraries in this study had Jurkat cell RNA spiked in. Both conserved end residues are part of each CDR3. The D gene is left open where the match is weak. The size field is filled for only some rows; it gives once, few, many or a size class.

D	V	J	size	DNA	CDR3
TRBD2	TRBV4-3	TRBJ2-1	NA	TGCGCCAGCAGCCAAGGGTCTAGCGGGCGGAATGAGCAGTTCTTC	CASSQGSSGRNEQFF
NA	TRBV15	TRBJ2-1	NA	TGTGCCACCAGCGGAGACTGGACCAATGAGCAGTTCTTC	CATSGDWTNEQFF
TRBD2	TRBV29-1	TRBJ2-5	few	TGCAGCGTTGACGGGGAGGCGGGGGAGGGAGAGACCCAGTACTTC	CSVDGEAGEGETQYF
NA	TRBV29-1	TRBJ1-1	NA	TGCAGCGGTATAGAGGCCATGAACACTGAAGCTTTCTTT	CSGIEAMNTEAFF
NA	TRBV12-3/TRBV12-4	TRBJ1-3	few	TGTGCCAGCAATCTTGGGACGCGGTTCTCTGGAAACACCATATATTTT	CASNLGTRFSGNTIYF
NA	TRBV6-6	TRBJ1-3	few	TGTGCCAGCAGTTACGCCCCGGGGACGCTCTCTGGAAACACCATATATTTT	CASSYAPGTLSGNTIYF
NA	TRBV10-3	TRBJ2-1	few	TGTGCCATCAGTGATTCTCAACGGGGGTTCGATGAGCAGTTCTTC	CAISDSQRGFDEQFF
NA	TRBV19	TRBJ2-3	many	TGTGCCAGCAGTATATTCGGGAGCACAGATACGCAGTATTTT	CASSIFGSTDTQYF
TRBD2	TRBV7-9	TRBJ2-3	many	TGTGCCAGCAGCCCTATCGAAGCGGGATTGTCAGATACGCAGTATTTT	CASSPIEAGLSDTQYF
TRBD2	TRBV7-9	TRBJ2-1	NA	TGTGCCAGCAGCCCAAGCGGGGGGTATGAGCAGTTCTTC	CASSPSGGYEQFF
TRBD2	TRBV11-2	TRBJ2-1	few	TGTGCCAGCAGCTCCCTGGGAGGGCCAGGTGAGCAGTTCTTC	CASSSLGGPGEQFF
NA	TRBV12-3/TRBV12-4	TRBJ2-1	NA	TGTGCCAGCAGCGGACAGCCGGAGATCAATGAGCAGTTCTTC	CASSGQPEINEQFF
NA	TRBV2	TRBJ1-3	NA	TGTGCCGGCCTCGAGTCCAGCACTGGTAACACCATATATTTT	CAGLESSTGNTIYF
NA	TRBV6-2/TRBV6-3	TRBJ2-5	many	TGTGCCAGCAGTTACTCCTTAATCCAGGCCCAGTACTTC	CASSYSLIQAQYF
NA	TRBV4-3	TRBJ1-1	once	TGCGCCAGCAGCCCGACGATCAAGCTGTCTGAAGCTTTCTTT	CASSPTIKLSEAFF
NA	TRBV4-3	TRBJ1-2	NA	TGCGCCAGCAGCCAAGATATTAACCCGGCAGGGGAGACTGGCTACACCTTC	CASSQDINPAGETGYTF
NA	TRBV19	TRBJ2-2	NA	TGTGCCAGTGCCCTACTTGGGGTAGCGGCCACCGGGGAGCTGTTTTTT	CASALLGVAATGELFF
TRBD1	TRBV12-3/TRBV12-4	TRBJ1-2	many	TGTGCCAGCAATCCAGGGGGGGGGGCACACTACACCTTC	CASNPGGGAHYTF
TRBD1	TRBV7-9	TRBJ1-1	many	TGTGCCAGCAGCTGGAAACAGGGGAGGGAAACTGAAGCTTTCTTT	CASSWKQGRETEAFF
TRBD1	TRBV20-1	TRBJ1-5	NA	TGCTGTGCTAGAAGTCAGGGGGGAAATCAGCCCCAGCATTTT	CCARSQGGNQPQHF
NA	TRBV20-1	TRBJ1-1	many	TGCAGTGCTAGAGATCTTCGGGGGCCTGAAGCTTTCTTT	CSARDLRGPEAFF
NA	TRBV6-5	TRBJ1-1	few	TGTGCCAGCAGGGGAAGGGGGAACCAAGCTTTCTTT	CASRGRGNQAFF
NA	TRBV4-3	TRBJ1-1	many	TGCGCCAGCAGCCAAGCCCCAGCTATGAACACTGAAGCTTTCTTT	CASSQAPAMNTEAFF
NA	TRBV11-3	TRBJ2-2	NA	TGTGCCAGCAGCCCTCTTAGGGGGGAGAATGGCGGGGAGCTGTTTTTT	CASSPLRGENGGELFF
TRBD1	TRBV12-3/TRBV12-4	TRBJ1-2	many	TGTGCCAGCAGTATTACAGGGGGAAACTATGGCTACACCTTC	CASSITGGNYGYTF
NA	TRBV6-5	TRBJ2-7	NA	TGTGCCAGCAGTTACCAGGTTGGTTTCGAGCAGTACTTC	CASSYQVGFEQYF